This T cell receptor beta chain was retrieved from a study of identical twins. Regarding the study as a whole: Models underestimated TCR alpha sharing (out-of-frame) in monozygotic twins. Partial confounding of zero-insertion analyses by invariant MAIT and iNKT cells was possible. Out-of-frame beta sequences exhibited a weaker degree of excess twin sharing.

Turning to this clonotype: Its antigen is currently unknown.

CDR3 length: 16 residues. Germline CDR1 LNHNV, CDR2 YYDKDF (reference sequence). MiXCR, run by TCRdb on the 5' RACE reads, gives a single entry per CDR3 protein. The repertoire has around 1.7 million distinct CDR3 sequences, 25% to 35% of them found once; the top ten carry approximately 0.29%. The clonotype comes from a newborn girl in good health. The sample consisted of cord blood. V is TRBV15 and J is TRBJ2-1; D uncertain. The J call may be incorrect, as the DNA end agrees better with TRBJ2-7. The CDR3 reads CATSRPRLAPNNEQYF. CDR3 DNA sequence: TGTGCCACCAGCAGACCCCGGTTGGCTCCAAACAATGAGCAGTACTTC.